This TCR beta chain is drawn from a study of siplizumab effects on memory and regulatory T cells. The study's findings and limits: Sequences below about 10^-5 frequency were poorly captured, and few alloreactive clones mapped to unstimulated subsets. Treg-derived clones made up an average of around 67% of mappable alloreactive CD4+ clones with siplizumab and 25% to 30% in controls. Naive versus memory phenotype went unassigned for roughly 75-95% of proliferating CD4+ or CD8+ clones.

As to this clone: Its antigen is still unknown.

Germline CDR1 is GTSNPN and CDR2 is SVGIG (reference sequence). The CDR3 is 13 residues long. V was clipped by 0 bases and J by 2 bases, with 8 bases between them. Profiling relied on immunoSEQ multiplex PCR, and the TCRdb table lists in-frame clones only, not all of them. The sample has more than 85,000 clones; about 91% are singletons. The chain couples TRBV30 to TRBJ2-7, with D uncertain. The sequenced material came from Tregs sorted from blood. This sequence was found in a human donor in good health. Here the CDR3 reads CAWSVQRPYEQYF. For the CDR3, the DNA is TGTGCCTGGAGTGTACAGAGGCCCTACGAGCAGTACTTC. Full variable domain (rest looked up from reference TRBV30 and TRBJ2-7): SQTIHQWPATLVQPVGSPLSLECTVEGTSNPNLYWYRQAAGRGLQLLFYSVGIGQISSEVPQNLSASRPQDRQFILSSKKLLLSDSGFYLCAWSVQRPYEQYFGPGTRLTVT.